This T cell receptor (beta chain) was identified in a study of blood T cells in healthy people across ages. The study, taken as a whole, reports: Calculation of diversity from one million T cells yielded estimates considered to be underestimates. Higher diversity and more naive CD4+ cells were features of long-lived donors, compared to aged donors.

This clonotype has only a few counts. Its antigen remains unknown. Caucasian, healthy and from Russia, the donors were aged between roughly 6 and 100. A minimum of 7 million PBMCs was isolated per sample. Through a sample-barcoded 5' primer and a J-beta primer mix, a second PCR was run for 7 to 11 cycles. TCRdb re-derived calls from the 5' RACE reads in MiXCR, one entry per CDR3 protein. Of roughly 800,000 distinct CDR3 sequences in the sample, roughly 60% are singletons; the top ten hold about 20%. The V gene's germline CDR1 is LGHDT and CDR2 YNNKEL (reference sequence). V dropped 3 bases and J dropped 5 bases, with 16 bases sitting between them. The CDR3 has 15 residues.

This clonotype was obtained from a man aged 30-40 years in good health. The gene calls are TRBV3-1 and TRBJ2-5; D might be TRBD2 (6 bases). Material: blood. DNA for the CDR3: TGTGCCAGCAGCCAGACGGGGGTCTCCTGGGAGACCCAGTACTTC. This gives the protein CASSQTGVSWETQYF.